This T cell receptor beta chain was sequenced during a study of immune cell composition in non-small cell lung cancer. Looking at the study overall: Most cases were lung adenocarcinoma or squamous cell carcinoma. Overall study results and limits: It was not proven that tumour-reactive clones equal dominant tumour-associated clones. TIL tumour reactivity correlated with maximal tumour-associated clone frequency in adenocarcinoma.

A single count supports this clone. Its antigen remains unidentified. CDR1 LGHNA and CDR2 YSLEER come from the germline V gene. The CDR3 length is 16 residues. Trimming shortened V by 5 bases and J by 1 base, and 14 bases separated the two germline ends. The normal lung sample lay at least 3 cm, and maximally far, from the tumour. Template was genomic DNA from frozen, unsorted single-cell suspensions. The protocol was immunoSEQ multiplex PCR, while the TCRdb copy is restricted to in-frame clones and leaves out a portion. Seen here are a few thousand clones, 72% observed once, and the top ten hold about 14%.

This TCR derives from a human donor with non-small cell lung cancer. This sequence joins TRBV4-3 and TRBJ1-4; maybe TRBD1 (6 bases). Specimen: non-adjacent lung tissue. CDR3 region: CASSKQAQGTNEKLFF. In DNA form, the CDR3 reads TGCGCCAGCAGCAAGCAAGCACAGGGAACTAATGAAAAACTGTTTTTT.